The 2 T cell receptor beta chains presented below share a single source sample, sequenced in a study of cytomegalovirus exposure and HLA in healthy donors. 60 Vbeta and 13 Jbeta primers were used in PCR. Libraries were prepared by immunoSEQ multiplex PCR; TCRdb keeps only in-frame clonotypes and omits some of them. The sample has under 150,000 clones; 75% to 85% are singletons. Sequencing input: PBMCs. The receptors here all came from a female donor in good health and CMV-seropositive.

The chain joins TRBV6-4 to TRBJ1-2; TRBD1 agrees at 7 bases. V gave up 5 bases and J gave up 6 bases; unmatched junction bases: 0. The CDR3 has 11 residues. Germline CDR1 is MRHNA and CDR2 is SNTAGT. CDR3 region: CASSQGDGYTF. The CDR3, as DNA: TGTGCCAGCAGTCAGGGGGATGGCTACACCTTC.

The chain recombines TRBV27 with TRBJ2-7, with D possibly TRBD1 on 6 matching bases. The CDR3 totals 16 residues. The germline V gene encodes CDR1 MNHEY and CDR2 SMNVEV (reference sequence). The V gene lost 4 bases and the J gene lost 3 bases, with 19 bases spanning the gap. CDR3 DNA: TGTGCCAGCAGTTCTCTAGTTCCCGGGACAAACTACGAGCAGTACTTC. This sequence encodes CASSSLVPGTNYEQYF.